The present T cell receptor (beta chain) was sequenced within a study of blood T cell repertoires in COVID-19. Looking at the study overall: Both acute and convalescent COVID-19 samples were obtained from the United States, Italy and Spain.

Original processing notes: Nucleated cell number was recorded as an estimate derived from reference gene primer amplification. Sequencing used immunoSEQ multiplex PCR; TCRdb keeps in-frame clones, though not all of them. V and J calls plus clone size are reproduced from that table; the DNA served to infer D and trimming. The sample shows 190,000 or so clones, 85% of them seen only once. Participants spanned ages about 18 to 90 years and resided in 20 to 30 US areas. Donors in Cohort 3 counted as recovered after two negative PCRs, clearance, or symptom resolution. Looked up from germline, CDR1 is SQVTM and CDR2 is ANQGSEA. V lost 7 bases and J 1 base, leaving 5 bases between the germline ends. This CDR3 is built from 10 residues.

Sequencing was performed on PBMCs or T cells enriched from blood (not recorded which). The chain joins TRBV29-1 to TRBJ2-7; unclear D gene. The clonotype comes from a man between 35 and 55 years old who had recovered from COVID-19. Here the CDR3 reads CSAVSYEQYF. The CDR3 region has the DNA TGCAGCGCCGTTTCCTACGAGCAGTACTTC.